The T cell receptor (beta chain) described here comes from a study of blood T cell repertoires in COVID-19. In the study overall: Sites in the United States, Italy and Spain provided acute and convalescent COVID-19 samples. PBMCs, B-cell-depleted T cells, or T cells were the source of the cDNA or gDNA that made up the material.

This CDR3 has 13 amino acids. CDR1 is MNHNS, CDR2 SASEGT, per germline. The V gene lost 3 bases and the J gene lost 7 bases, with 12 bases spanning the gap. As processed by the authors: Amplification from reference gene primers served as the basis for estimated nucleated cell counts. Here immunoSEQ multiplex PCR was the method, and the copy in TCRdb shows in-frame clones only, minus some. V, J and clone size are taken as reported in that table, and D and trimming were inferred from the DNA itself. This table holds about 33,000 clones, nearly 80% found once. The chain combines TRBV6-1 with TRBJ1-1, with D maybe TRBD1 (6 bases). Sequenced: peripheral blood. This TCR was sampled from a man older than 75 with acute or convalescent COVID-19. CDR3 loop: CASSDRQEGEAFF. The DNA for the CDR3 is TGTGCCAGCAGTGACCGACAGGAAGGTGAAGCTTTCTTT.